A selection of T cell receptor beta chains follows, all from one sample in a study of blood T cell repertoires in COVID-19. Clones were read by immunoSEQ multiplex PCR, and TCRdb kept only the in-frame ones, dropping some. The sample lists fewer than 200,000 clones; 70% to 90% were seen once. The sequenced material came from peripheral blood. These receptors were taken from a man aged 60-69 years who had recovered from COVID-19. The CDR3 runs from the conserved cysteine through the conserved F or W. The order of the fields is V gene, D gene, J gene, clone size, CDR3 protein, CDR3 DNA. A D gene is named only where the DNA matches it firmly. The listing skips clone size in some rows; elsewhere it reads once, few, many or a size class.

TRBV4-2,TRBD1,TRBJ2-6,.,CASNYRTGGGSGANVLTF,TGTGCCAGCAATTACCGGACAGGGGGCGGCTCTGGGGCCAACGTCCTGACTTTC
TRBV7-6,.,TRBJ2-2,once,CASSLADGANTGELFF,TGTGCCAGCAGCTTAGCGGACGGGGCGAACACCGGGGAGCTGTTTTTT
TRBV2,.,TRBJ2-7,.,CASRPRGGPDGYEQYF,TGTGCCAGCAGACCCCGGGGAGGACCCGACGGGTACGAGCAGTACTTC
TRBV5-1,TRBD2,TRBJ2-1,.,CASSLVLAGGDNEQFF,TGCGCCAGCAGCTTGGTACTAGCGGGGGGTGACAATGAGCAGTTCTTC
TRBV5-1,TRBD1,TRBJ2-1,.,CASSAGQVLISYNEQFF,TGCGCCAGCAGCGCCGGACAGGTTCTTATCTCCTACAATGAGCAGTTCTTC
TRBV7-9,TRBD1,TRBJ1-4,.,CASSETGAANEKLFF,TGTGCCAGCAGCGAGACAGGGGCGGCTAATGAAAAACTGTTTTTT
TRBV6-5,.,TRBJ1-2,few,CASRGLANYGYTF,TGTGCCAGCAGGGGTCTAGCTAACTATGGCTACACCTTC
TRBV7-9,.,TRBJ1-5,.,CASSFSAGIVGNQPQHF,TGTGCCAGCAGCTTCTCGGCAGGGATCGTTGGCAATCAGCCCCAGCATTTT
TRBV29-1,TRBD2,TRBJ2-1,.,CSVSPSGDPYNEQFF,TGCAGCGTTTCGCCTAGCGGGGACCCCTACAATGAGCAGTTCTTC
TRBV11-2,TRBD1,TRBJ1-6,few,CASSSGGDSSPLHF,TGTGCCAGCAGTTCAGGCGGGGACAGCTCACCCCTCCACTTT
TRBV5-4,.,TRBJ2-5,.,CASSLEGRLETQYF,TGTGCCAGCAGCTTGGAGGGGCGCCTGGAGACCCAGTACTTC
TRBV6-5,TRBD2,TRBJ2-1,.,CASSSPAGGSYNEQFF,TGTGCCAGCAGTTCCCCAGCGGGGGGTTCCTACAATGAGCAGTTCTTC
TRBV5-1,TRBD2,TRBJ2-1,.,CASSLWSSGYTSNEQFF,TGCGCCAGCAGCTTGTGGTCTAGCGGATATACTAGCAATGAGCAGTTCTTC
TRBV7-6,TRBD1,TRBJ2-1,.,CASSLGLQGAGARSEQFF,TGTGCCAGCAGCTTAGGCCTGCAGGGGGCCGGAGCTCGGAGTGAGCAGTTCTTC
TRBV15,TRBD1,TRBJ2-1,.,CATSREPGQGKNEQFF,TGTGCCACCAGCAGAGAGCCGGGACAGGGTAAAAATGAGCAGTTCTTC
TRBV9,TRBD2,TRBJ2-3,.,CASSVDLAGGQDTQYF,TGTGCCAGCAGCGTGGACCTAGCGGGGGGGCAAGATACGCAGTATTTT
TRBV27,TRBD2,TRBJ2-7,.,CASTPSGGHSYEQYF,TGTGCCAGCACTCCTAGCGGGGGCCACTCCTACGAGCAGTACTTC
TRBV19,TRBD2,TRBJ2-3,.,CASSLTSGGRSDTQYF,TGTGCCAGTAGCCTCACTAGCGGGGGGCGTTCAGATACGCAGTATTTT
TRBV7-9,.,TRBJ2-1,.,CASSFPHREGNEQFF,TGTGCCAGCAGCTTCCCCCACAGGGAGGGCAATGAGCAGTTCTTC
TRBV12-5,TRBD1,TRBJ1-6,.,CASGGQAMHSPLHF,TGTGCTAGTGGAGGACAGGCTATGCATTCACCCCTCCACTTT
TRBV18,TRBD2,TRBJ2-3,.,CASSPALAADTQYF,TGTGCCAGCTCACCGGCTCTAGCGGCAGATACGCAGTATTTT
TRBV18,TRBD1,TRBJ2-1,.,CASSPNRDSLPSSYNEQFF,TGTGCCAGCTCACCAAACCGGGACAGCCTCCCGAGCTCCTACAATGAGCAGTTCTTC
TRBV6-1,TRBD2,TRBJ2-3,.,CASSEARGLGGTDTQYF,TGTGCCAGCAGTGAAGCGCGGGGACTAGGGGGAACAGATACGCAGTATTTT
TRBV27,.,TRBJ1-2,.,CASSSSGGTNYGYTF,TGTGCCAGCAGTTCTAGCGGGGGAACTAACTATGGCTACACCTTC
TRBV6-2/TRBV6-3,TRBD1,TRBJ1-5,.,CASSRDSRNQPQHF,TGTGCCAGCAGCAGGGACAGCCGCAATCAGCCCCAGCATTTT
TRBV5-1,TRBD1,TRBJ1-2,.,CASSTGQGGLGYTF,TGCGCCAGCAGCACGGGACAGGGGGGACTTGGCTACACCTTC
TRBV11-2,.,TRBJ1-1,.,CASSLVTGGRGSHTEAFF,TGTGCCAGCAGCTTAGTCACCGGGGGTCGGGGGTCGCACACTGAAGCTTTCTTT
TRBV28,.,TRBJ1-1,.,CASSRGGEWTEAFF,TGTGCCAGCAGCAGAGGGGGAGAGTGGACTGAAGCTTTCTTT
TRBV5-1,.,TRBJ1-1,.,CASMRGLDTEAFF,TGCGCCAGCATGCGGGGGTTGGACACTGAAGCTTTCTTT
TRBV24-1,.,TRBJ1-1,.,CATSPGNTEAFF,TGTGCCACCAGTCCGGGGAACACTGAAGCTTTCTTT
TRBV5-6,.,TRBJ2-7,.,CASSHSHSTYEQYF,TGTGCCAGCAGCCACTCCCACAGTACCTACGAGCAGTACTTC
TRBV9,.,TRBJ1-1,.,CASSPTEGRPQAFF,TGTGCCAGCAGCCCGACCGAGGGGAGGCCGCAAGCTTTCTTT
TRBV7-3,.,TRBJ1-1,.,CASSLGGSTEAFF,TGTGCCAGCAGCTTAGGAGGATCCACTGAAGCTTTCTTT
TRBV6-5,.,TRBJ1-1,.,CASSYREAGTEAFF,TGTGCCAGCAGTTACAGGGAGGCGGGCACTGAAGCTTTCTTT
TRBV7-2,TRBD2,TRBJ2-7,.,CASSPNGLAGVIRYEQYF,TGTGCCAGCAGCCCAAATGGACTAGCGGGGGTAATACGGTACGAGCAGTACTTC
TRBV9,TRBD1,TRBJ2-2,.,CASSFQGDTGELFF,TGTGCCAGCAGCTTCCAGGGGGACACCGGGGAGCTGTTTTTT
TRBV5-1,.,TRBJ1-6,.,CASSHYDQGNSPLHF,TGCGCCAGCAGCCACTATGATCAGGGTAATTCACCCCTCCACTTT
TRBV9,TRBD1,TRBJ1-1,.,CASSPRGDREAFF,TGTGCCAGCAGCCCCAGAGGGGACAGGGAAGCTTTCTTT
TRBV3-1/TRBV3-2,TRBD1,TRBJ2-7,.,CASGTGVYEQYF,TGTGCCAGCGGGACAGGGGTCTACGAGCAGTACTTC
TRBV6-5,.,TRBJ1-2,.,CASSREPIYGYTF,TGTGCCAGCAGCCGCGAGCCGATTTATGGCTACACCTTC
TRBV9,.,TRBJ1-3,.,CASSESVHSGNTIYF,TGTGCCAGCAGCGAGTCAGTGCACTCTGGAAACACCATATATTTT